In this sample, the clone carrying this T cell receptor beta chain turned up many times. Its antigen remains unidentified. CDR3 size: 17 residues. V was pared by 1 base and J by 4 bases, with 19 bases between. Germline V gene data show CDR1 as SGHTA and CDR2 as FQGNSA. The source of the sample is a study of T cells in Graves' hyperthyroidism and ophthalmopathy. Regarding the study as a whole: Stable hyperthyroidism was told apart from ophthalmopathy by a model built on 13 V-J features.

Amplified TCR beta CDR3 regions came from RNA transcripts. HTBI primers were employed in a first-round RT-PCR of the TCR CDR3. TCRdb called the multiplex PCR reads again in MiXCR, with one record for every CDR3 protein. The table has 450,000 to 700,000 distinct CDR3 sequences, 40% to 55% seen once. V gene TRBV7-2 combines with J gene TRBJ2-5; possibly TRBD2 for D (5 bases). Source material: peripheral blood or thyroid tissue (not recorded which). The source of this sequence is a woman between 18 and 29 years old with Graves' hyperthyroidism. CDR3 protein: CASSLVASSFGVETQYF. The DNA of the CDR3 is TGTGCCAGCAGCTTAGTAGCGTCTAGCTTTGGGGTAGAGACCCAGTACTTC.